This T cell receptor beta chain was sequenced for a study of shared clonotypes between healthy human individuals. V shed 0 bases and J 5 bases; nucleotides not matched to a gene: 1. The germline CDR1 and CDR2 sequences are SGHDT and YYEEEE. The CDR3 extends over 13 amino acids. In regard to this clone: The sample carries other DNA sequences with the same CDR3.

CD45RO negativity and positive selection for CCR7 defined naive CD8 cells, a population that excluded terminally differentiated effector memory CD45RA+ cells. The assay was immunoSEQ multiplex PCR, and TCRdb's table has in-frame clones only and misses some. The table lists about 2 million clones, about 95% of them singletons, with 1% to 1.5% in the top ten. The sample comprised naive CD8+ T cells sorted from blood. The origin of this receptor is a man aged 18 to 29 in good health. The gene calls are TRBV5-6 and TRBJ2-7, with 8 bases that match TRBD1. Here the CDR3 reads CASSLVRGHEQYF. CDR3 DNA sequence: TGTGCCAGCAGCTTGGTCAGGGGGCACGAGCAGTACTTC.